This T cell receptor (beta chain) was found in a study of blood T cells in healthy people across ages. Turning to the study itself: Per two T cells, about one barcoded beta molecule was captured through template switching.

Study conclusions and caveats: Older individuals had lower TCR beta diversity per million T cells (the decline was roughly linear). Diversity of TCR beta correlated strongly with naive T cell percentage.

As for this clonotype: Its antigen is as yet unknown.

Germline CDR1 SGDLS, CDR2 YYNGEE. The CDR3 is 16 residues long. V was pared by 0 bases and J by 2 bases, with 9 bases between. Using a J-beta primer mix together with a sample-barcoded 5' primer, a second PCR was run for about 6 to 12 cycles. Every molecule of cDNA carried a tag from a template-switch adaptor with 12 random nucleotides. In TCRdb, the 5' RACE reads were re-called with MiXCR into one record per CDR3 protein. There are about 830,000 distinct CDR3 sequences in the sample; roughly 64% occur only once, and around 22% lies in the top ten. Input material: blood. This receptor was identified in a man aged 30-40 years in good health. This chain joins TRBV9 and TRBJ2-6; D is unresolved. CDR3 bases: TGTGCCAGCAGCGTAGAGGTGGTAACTGGGGCCAACGTCCTGACTTTC. Protein sequence: CASSVEVVTGANVLTF.